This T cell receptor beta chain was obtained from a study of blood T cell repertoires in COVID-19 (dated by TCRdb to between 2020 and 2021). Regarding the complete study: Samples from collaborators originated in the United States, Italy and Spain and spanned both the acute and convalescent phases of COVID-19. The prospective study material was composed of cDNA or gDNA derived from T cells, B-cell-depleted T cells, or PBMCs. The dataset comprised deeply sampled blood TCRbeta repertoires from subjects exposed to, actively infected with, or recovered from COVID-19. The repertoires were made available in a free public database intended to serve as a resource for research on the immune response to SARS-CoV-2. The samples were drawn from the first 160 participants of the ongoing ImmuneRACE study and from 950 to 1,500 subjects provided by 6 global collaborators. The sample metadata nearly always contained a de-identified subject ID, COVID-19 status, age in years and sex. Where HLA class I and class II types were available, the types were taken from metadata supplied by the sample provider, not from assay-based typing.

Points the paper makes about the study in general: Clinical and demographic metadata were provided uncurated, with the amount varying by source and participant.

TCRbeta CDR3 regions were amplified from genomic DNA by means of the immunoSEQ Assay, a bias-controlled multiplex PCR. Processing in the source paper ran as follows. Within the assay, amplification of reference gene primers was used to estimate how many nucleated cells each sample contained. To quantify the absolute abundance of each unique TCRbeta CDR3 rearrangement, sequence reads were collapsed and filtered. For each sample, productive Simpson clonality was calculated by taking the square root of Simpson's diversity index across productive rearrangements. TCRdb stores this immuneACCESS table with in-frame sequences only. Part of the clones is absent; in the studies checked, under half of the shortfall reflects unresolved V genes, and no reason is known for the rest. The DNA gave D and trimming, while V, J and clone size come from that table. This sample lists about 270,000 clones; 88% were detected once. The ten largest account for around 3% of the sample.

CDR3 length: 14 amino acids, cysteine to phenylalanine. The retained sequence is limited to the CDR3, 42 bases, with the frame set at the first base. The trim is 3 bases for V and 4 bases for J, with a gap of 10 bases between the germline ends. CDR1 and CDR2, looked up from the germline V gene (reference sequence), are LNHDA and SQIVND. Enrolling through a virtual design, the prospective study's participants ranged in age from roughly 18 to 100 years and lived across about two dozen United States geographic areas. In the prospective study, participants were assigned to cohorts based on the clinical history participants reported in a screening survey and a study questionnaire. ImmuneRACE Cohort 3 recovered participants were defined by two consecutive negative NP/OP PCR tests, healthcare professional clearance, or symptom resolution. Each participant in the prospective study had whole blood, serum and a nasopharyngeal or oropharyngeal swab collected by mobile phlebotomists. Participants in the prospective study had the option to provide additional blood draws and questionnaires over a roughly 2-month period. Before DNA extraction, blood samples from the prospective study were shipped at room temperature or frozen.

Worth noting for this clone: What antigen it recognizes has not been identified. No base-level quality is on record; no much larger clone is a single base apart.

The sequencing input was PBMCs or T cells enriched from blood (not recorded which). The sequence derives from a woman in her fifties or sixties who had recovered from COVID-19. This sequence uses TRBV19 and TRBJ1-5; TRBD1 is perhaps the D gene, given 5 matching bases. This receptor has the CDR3 CASSMRDSNQPQHF. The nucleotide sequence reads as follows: TGTGCCAGTAGTATGCGGGACTCTAATCAGCCCCAGCATTTT.